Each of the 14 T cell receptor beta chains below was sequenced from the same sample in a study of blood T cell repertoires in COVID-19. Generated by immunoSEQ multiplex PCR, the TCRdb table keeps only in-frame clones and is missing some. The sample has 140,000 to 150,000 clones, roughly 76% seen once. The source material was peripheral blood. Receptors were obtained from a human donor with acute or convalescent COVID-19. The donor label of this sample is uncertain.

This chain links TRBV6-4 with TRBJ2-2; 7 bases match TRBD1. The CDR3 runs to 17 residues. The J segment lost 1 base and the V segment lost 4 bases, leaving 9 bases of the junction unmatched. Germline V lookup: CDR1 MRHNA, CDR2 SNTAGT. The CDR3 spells CASSASLGGLNTGELFF. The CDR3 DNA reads TGTGCCAGCAGTGCCTCCTTAGGGGGCCTGAACACCGGGGAGCTGTTTTTT.

The CDR3 protein is CASSPGTDYEQYV. The CDR3 coding sequence is TGTGCCAGCAGCCCAGGGACAGACTACGAGCAGTACGTC. The J gene is TRBJ2-7, the V gene TRBV14, with 7 bases fitting TRBD1. V trimming: 4 bases; J trimming: 3 bases; junction bases outside the gene matches: 3. Germline loops: CDR1 SGHDN, CDR2 FVKESK. The CDR3 totals 13 residues.

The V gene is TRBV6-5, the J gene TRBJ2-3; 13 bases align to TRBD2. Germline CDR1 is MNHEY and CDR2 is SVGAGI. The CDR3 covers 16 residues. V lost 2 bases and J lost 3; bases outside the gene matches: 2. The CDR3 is CASSYQLAGGTDTQYF. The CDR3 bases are TGTGCCAGCAGTTACCAACTAGCGGGGGGGACAGATACGCAGTATTTT.

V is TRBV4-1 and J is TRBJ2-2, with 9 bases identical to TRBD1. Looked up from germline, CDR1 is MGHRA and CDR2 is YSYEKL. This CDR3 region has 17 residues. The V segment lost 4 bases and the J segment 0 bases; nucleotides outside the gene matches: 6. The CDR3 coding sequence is TGCGCCAGCAGCCGCCGAGGGGACAGGGCGAACACCGGGGAGCTGTTTTTT. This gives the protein CASSRRGDRANTGELFF.

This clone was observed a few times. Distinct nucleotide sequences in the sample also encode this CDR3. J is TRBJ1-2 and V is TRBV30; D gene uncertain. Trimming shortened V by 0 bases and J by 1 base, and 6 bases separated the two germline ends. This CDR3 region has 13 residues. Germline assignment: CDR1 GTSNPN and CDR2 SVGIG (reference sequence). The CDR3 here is CAWSVTGNYGYTF. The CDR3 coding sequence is TGTGCCTGGAGTGTGACGGGTAACTATGGCTACACCTTC.

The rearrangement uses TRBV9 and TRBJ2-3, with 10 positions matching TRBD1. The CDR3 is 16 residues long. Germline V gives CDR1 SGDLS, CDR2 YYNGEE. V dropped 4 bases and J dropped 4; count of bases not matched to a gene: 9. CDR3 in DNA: TGTGCCAGCAGCTTCTCCGGGACAGGGGCATCAGATACGCAGTATTTT. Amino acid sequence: CASSFSGTGASDTQYF. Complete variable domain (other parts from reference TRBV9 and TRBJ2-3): DSGVTQTPKHLITATGQRVTLRCSPRSGDLSVYWYQQSLDQGLQFLIQYYNGEERAKGNILERFSAQQFPDLHSELNLSSLELGDSALYFCASSFSGTGASDTQYFGPGTRLTVL.

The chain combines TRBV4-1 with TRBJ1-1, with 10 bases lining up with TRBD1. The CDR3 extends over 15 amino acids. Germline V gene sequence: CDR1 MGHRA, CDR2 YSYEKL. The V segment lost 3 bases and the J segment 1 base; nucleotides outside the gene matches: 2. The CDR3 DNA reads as TGCGCCAGCAGCCACAGACAGGGGGCGAACACTGAAGCTTTCTTT. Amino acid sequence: CASSHRQGANTEAFF.

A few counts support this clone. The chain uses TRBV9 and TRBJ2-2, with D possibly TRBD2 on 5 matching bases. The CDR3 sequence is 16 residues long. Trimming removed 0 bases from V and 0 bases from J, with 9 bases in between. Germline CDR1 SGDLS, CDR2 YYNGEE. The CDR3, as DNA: TGTGCCAGCAGCGTAGGAAGCGGTTCGAACACCGGGGAGCTGTTTTTT. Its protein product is CASSVGSGSNTGELFF.

Here the CDR3 DNA reads TGTGCCAGCAGCCGGGACAGGAACAAAAACATTCAGTACTTC. Amino acids: CASSRDRNKNIQYF. V usage is TRBV2 and J usage is TRBJ2-4; 8 bases are shared with TRBD1. The CDR3 sequence is 14 residues long. Germline CDR1 reads SNHLY; CDR2 reads FYNNEI. The junction had 4 bases not matched to a gene; V was cut back by 6 bases and J by 3 bases. Full variable domain (missing parts from reference TRBV2 and TRBJ2-4): EPEVTQTPSHQVTQMGQEVILRCVPISNHLYFYWYRQILGQKVEFLVSFYNNEISEKSEIFDDQFSVERPDGSNFTLKIRSTKLEDSAMYFCASSRDRNKNIQYFGAGTRLSVL.

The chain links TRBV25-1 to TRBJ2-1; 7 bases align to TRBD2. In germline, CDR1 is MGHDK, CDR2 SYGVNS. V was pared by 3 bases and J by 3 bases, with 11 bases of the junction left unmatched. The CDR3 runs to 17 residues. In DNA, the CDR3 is TGTGCCAGCAGTGAGCCTACTATACGCGGGGGCTACAATGAGCAGTTCTTC. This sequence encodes CASSEPTIRGGYNEQFF.

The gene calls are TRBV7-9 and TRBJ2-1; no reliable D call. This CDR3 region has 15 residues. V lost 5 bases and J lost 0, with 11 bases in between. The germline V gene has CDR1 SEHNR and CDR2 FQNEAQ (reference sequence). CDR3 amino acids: CASSPRLSSYNEQFF. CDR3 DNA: TGTGCCAGCAGCCCCCGACTTAGCTCCTACAATGAGCAGTTCTTC.

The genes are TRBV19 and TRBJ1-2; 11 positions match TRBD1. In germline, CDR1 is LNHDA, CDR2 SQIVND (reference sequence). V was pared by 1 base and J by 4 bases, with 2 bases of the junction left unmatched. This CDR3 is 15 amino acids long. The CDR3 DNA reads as TGTGCCAGTAGTATAGGGACAGGGGGCGCCTATGGCTACACCTTC. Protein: CASSIGTGGAYGYTF.

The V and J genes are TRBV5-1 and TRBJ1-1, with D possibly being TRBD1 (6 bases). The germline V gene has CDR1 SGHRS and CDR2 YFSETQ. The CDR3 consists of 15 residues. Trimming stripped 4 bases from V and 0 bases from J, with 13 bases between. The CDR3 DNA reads TGCGCCAGCAGCCCGGGAGGGGGATTGAACACTGAAGCTTTCTTT. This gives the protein CASSPGGGLNTEAFF.

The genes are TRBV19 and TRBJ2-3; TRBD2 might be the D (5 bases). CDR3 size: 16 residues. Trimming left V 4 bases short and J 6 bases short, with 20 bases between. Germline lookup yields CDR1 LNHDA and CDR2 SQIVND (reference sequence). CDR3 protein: CASSRAGGTSVDTQYF. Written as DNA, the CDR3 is TGTGCCAGTAGTAGAGCCGGAGGCACTTCGGTGGATACGCAGTATTTT.